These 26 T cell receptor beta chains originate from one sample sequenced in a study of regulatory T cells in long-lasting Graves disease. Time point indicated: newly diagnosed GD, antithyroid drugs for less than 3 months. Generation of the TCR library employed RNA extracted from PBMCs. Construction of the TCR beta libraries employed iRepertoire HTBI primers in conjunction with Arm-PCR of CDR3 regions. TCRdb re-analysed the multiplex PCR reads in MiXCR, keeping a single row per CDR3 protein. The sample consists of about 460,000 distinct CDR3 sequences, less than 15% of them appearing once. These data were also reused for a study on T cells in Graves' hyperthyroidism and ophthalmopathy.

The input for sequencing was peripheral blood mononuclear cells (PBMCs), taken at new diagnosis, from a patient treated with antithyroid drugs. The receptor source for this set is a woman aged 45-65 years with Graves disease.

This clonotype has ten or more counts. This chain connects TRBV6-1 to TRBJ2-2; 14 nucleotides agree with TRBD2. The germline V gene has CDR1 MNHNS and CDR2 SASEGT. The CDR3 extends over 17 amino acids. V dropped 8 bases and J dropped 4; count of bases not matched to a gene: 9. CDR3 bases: TGTGCCAGCGGCAGACTAGCGGGAGGGCCGGGCACCGGGGAGCTGTTTTTT. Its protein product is CASGRLAGGPGTGELFF.

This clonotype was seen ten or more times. The CDR3 reads CASSRHIQETQYF. CDR3 DNA: TGTGCCAGCAGTAGACATATCCAAGAGACCCAGTACTTC. The chain is built from TRBV9 and TRBJ2-5; no clear D. The CDR3 runs 13 residues. From germline, CDR1 is SGDLS and CDR2 YYNGEE. The germline V and J ends were trimmed by 5 bases and 1 base, with 9 bases remaining between them.

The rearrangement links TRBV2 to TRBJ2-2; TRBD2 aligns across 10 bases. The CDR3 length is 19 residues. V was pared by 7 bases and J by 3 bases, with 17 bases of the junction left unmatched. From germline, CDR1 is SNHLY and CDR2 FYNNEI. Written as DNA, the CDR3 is TGTGCCAGCACCGAGCCCGGGGTAGCGGGAGGACCGGACACCGGGGAGCTGTTTTTT. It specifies CASTEPGVAGGPDTGELFF. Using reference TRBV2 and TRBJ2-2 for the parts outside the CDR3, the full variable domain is EPEVTQTPSHQVTQMGQEVILRCVPISNHLYFYWYRQILGQKVEFLVSFYNNEISEKSEIFDDQFSVERPDGSNFTLKIRSTKLEDSAMYFCASTEPGVAGGPDTGELFFGEGSRLTVL.

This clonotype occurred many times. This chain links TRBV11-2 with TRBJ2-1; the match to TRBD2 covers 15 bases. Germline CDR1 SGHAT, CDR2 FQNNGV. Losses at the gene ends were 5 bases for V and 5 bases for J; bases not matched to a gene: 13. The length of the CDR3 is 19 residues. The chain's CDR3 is CASSPGGTSGRLFNNEQFF. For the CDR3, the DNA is TGTGCCAGCAGCCCAGGAGGGACTAGCGGGAGGCTTTTCAACAATGAGCAGTTCTTC.

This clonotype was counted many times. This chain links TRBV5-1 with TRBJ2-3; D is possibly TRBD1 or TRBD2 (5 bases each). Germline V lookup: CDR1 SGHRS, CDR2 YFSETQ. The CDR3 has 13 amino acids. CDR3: CSTQAGPTDTQYF. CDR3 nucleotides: TGCTCGACACAGGCGGGTCCCACAGATACGCAGTATTTT. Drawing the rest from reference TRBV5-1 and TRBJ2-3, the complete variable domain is KAGVTQTPRYLIKTRGQQVTLSCSPISGHRSVSWYQQTPGQGLQFLFEYFSETQRNKGNFPGRFSGRQFSNSRSEMNVSTLELGDSALYLCSTQAGPTDTQYFGPGTRLTVL.

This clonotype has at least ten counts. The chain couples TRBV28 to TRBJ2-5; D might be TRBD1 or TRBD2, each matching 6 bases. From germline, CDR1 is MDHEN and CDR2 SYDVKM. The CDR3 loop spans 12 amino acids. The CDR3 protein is CAHGQGRETQYF. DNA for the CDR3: TGTGCTCATGGGCAGGGGAGGGAGACCCAGTACTTC.

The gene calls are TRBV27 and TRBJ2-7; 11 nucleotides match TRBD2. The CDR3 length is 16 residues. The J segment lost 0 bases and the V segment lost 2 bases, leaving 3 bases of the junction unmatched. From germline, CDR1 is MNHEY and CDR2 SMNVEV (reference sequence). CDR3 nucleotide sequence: TGTGCCAGCAGTTTACTAGCGGGAGGTTACTCCTACGAGCAGTACTTC. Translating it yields CASSLLAGGYSYEQYF.

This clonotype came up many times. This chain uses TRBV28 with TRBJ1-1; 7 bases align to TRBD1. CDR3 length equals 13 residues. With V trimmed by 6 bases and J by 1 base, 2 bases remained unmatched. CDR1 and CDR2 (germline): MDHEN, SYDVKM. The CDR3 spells CASRRQGNTEAFF. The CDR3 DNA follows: TGTGCCAGCAGGAGACAGGGGAACACTGAAGCTTTCTTT.

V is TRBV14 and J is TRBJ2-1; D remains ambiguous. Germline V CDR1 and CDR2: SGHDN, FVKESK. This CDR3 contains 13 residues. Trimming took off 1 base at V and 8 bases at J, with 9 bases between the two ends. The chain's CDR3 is CASSQVLNDEQFF. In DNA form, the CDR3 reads TGTGCCAGCAGCCAAGTTTTGAACGATGAGCAGTTCTTC.

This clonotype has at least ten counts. The CDR3 loop is CASSEGTEEVGGRNEQFF. The CDR3 DNA reads as TGTGCCAGCAGTGAAGGGACAGAGGAGGTAGGCGGGAGGAATGAGCAGTTCTTC. The V and J genes are TRBV2 and TRBJ2-1; the match to TRBD2 covers 8 bases. The length of the CDR3 is 18 residues. Germline V gives CDR1 SNHLY, CDR2 FYNNEI. V lost 1 base to trimming and J lost 7 bases; unmatched junction nucleotides: 15.

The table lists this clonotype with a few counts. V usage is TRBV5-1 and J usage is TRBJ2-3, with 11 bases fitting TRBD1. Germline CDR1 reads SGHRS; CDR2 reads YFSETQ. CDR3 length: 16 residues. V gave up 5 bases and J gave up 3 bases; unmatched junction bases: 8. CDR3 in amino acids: CASRPGQGVVTDTQYF. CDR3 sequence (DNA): TGCGCCAGCAGACCGGGACAGGGGGTAGTTACAGATACGCAGTATTTT. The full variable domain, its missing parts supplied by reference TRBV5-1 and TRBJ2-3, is KAGVTQTPRYLIKTRGQQVTLSCSPISGHRSVSWYQQTPGQGLQFLFEYFSETQRNKGNFPGRFSGRQFSNSRSEMNVSTLELGDSALYLCASRPGQGVVTDTQYFGPGTRLTVL.

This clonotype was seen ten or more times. The CDR3 DNA reads as TGTGCCAGCAGAAGGGGACAGGGGGCTTCAGAGACCCAGTACTTC. Amino acid sequence: CASRRGQGASETQYF. This chain joins TRBV27 and TRBJ2-5; 12 bases agree with TRBD1. Germline CDR1 is MNHEY and CDR2 is SMNVEV (reference sequence). After removal of 6 bases from V and 4 bases from J, the junction contained 6 bases not matched to a gene. CDR3 length equals 15 residues.

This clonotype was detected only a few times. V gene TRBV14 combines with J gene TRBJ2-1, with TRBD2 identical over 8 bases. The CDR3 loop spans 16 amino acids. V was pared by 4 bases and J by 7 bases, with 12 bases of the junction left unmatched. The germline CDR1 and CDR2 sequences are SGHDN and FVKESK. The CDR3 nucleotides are TGTGCCAGCAGCCTGTCCCACTACGGGGGGGAAAATGAGCAGTTCTTC. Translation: CASSLSHYGGENEQFF.

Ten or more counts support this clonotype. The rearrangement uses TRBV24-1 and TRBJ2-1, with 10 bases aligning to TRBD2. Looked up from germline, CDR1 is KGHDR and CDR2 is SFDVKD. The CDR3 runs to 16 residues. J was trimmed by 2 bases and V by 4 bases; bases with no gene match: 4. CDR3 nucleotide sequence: TGTGCCACCAGTGACCAAAGCGGGAGGGCCTACAATGAGCAGTTCTTC. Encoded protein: CATSDQSGRAYNEQFF.

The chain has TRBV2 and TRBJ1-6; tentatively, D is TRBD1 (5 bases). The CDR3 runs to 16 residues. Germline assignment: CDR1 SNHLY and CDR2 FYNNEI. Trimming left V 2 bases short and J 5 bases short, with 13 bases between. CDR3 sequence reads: CASSEMGTGNNSPLHF. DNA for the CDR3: TGTGCCAGCAGTGAAATGGGTACAGGCAATAATTCACCCCTCCACTTT.

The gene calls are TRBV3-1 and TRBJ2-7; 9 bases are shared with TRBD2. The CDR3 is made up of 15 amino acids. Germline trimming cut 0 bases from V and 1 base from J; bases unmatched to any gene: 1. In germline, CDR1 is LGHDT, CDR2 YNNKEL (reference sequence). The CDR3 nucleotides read TGTGCCAGCAGCCAAGAAACTAGCGGGTCCTACGAGCAGTACTTC. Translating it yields CASSQETSGSYEQYF.

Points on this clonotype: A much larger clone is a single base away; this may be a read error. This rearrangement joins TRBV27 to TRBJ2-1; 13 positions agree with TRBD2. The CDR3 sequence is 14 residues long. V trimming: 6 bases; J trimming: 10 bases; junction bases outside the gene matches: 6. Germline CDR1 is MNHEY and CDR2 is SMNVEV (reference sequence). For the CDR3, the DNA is TGTGCCAGCAGAAAGCTGGGACTAGCGGGAGAGCAGTTCTTC. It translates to CASRKLGLAGEQFF.

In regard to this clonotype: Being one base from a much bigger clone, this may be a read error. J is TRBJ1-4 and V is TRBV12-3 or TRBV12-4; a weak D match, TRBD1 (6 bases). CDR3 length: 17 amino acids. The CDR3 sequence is CASSLGGASSTNEKLLF. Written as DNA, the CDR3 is TGTGCCAGCAGTTTAGGGGGGGCCAGCTCAACTAATGAAAAACTGCTTTTT.

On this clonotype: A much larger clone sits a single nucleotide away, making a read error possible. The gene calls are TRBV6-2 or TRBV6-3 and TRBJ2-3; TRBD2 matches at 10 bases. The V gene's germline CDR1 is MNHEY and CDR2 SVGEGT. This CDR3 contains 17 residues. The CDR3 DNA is TGTGCCAGCAGTTACTCAGCTAGCGGGAGCCACACAGATACGCGGTATTTT. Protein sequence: CASSYSASGSHTDTRYF.

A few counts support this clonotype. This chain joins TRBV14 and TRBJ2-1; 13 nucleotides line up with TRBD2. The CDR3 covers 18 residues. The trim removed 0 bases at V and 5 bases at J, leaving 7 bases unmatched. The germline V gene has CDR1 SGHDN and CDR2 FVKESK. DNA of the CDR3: TGTGCCAGCAGCCAAGAGGGAAGAGGACTAGCGGGGGACAATGAGCAGTTCTTC. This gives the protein CASSQEGRGLAGDNEQFF.

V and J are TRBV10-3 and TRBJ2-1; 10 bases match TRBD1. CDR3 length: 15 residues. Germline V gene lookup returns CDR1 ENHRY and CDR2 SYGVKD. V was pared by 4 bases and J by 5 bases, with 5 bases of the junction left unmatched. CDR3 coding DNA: TGTGCCATCAGTGGCCCGGGACAGGGGCACAATGAGCAGTTCTTC. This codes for CAISGPGQGHNEQFF.

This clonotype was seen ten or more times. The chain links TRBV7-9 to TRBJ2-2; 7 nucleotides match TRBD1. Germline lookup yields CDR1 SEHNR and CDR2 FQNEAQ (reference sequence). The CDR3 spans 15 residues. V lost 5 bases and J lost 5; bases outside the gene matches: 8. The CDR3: CASSHRTGVTGELFF. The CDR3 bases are TGTGCCAGCAGCCACCGGACAGGCGTTACCGGGGAGCTGTTTTTT.

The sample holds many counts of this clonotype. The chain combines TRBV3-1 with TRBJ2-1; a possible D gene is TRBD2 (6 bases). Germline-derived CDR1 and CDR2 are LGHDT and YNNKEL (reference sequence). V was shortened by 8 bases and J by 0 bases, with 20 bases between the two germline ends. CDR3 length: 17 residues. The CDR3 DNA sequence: TGTGCCAGCCGCCCACAAATGGGGGGATACTCCTACAATGAGCAGTTCTTC. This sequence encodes CASRPQMGGYSYNEQFF.

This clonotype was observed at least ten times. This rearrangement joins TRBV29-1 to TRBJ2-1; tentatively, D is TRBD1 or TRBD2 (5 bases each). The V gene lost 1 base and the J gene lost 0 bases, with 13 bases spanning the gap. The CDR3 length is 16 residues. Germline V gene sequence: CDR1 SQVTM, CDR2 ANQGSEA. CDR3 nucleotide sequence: TGCAGCGTTGAAGGTACGAGGGGACCCTCCTACAATGAGCAGTTCTTC. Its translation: CSVEGTRGPSYNEQFF.

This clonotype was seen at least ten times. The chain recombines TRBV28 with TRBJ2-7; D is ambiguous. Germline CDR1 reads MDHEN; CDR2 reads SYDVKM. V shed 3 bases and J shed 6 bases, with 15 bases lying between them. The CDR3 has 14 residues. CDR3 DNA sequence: TGTGCCAGCAGTTTGGGCCTTCCGATGGTCGAGCAGTACTTC. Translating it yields CASSLGLPMVEQYF.

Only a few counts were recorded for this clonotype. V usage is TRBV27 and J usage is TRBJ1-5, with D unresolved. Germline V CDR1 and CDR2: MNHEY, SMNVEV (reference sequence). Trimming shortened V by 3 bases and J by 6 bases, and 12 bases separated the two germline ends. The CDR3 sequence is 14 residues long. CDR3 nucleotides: TGTGCCAGCAGTTTCGGGTCAGGCTTTCAGCCCCAGCATTTT. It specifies CASSFGSGFQPQHF.